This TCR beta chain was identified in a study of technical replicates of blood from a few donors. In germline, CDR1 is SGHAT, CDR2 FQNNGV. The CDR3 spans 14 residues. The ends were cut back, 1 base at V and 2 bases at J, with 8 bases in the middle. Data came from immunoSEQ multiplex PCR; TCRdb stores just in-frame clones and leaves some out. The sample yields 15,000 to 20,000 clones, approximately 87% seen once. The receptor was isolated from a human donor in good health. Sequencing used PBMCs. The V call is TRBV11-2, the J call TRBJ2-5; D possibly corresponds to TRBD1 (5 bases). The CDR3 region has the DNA TGTGCCAGCAGCTTAGGTCCAGGGCAAGAGACCCAGTACTTC. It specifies CASSLGPGQETQYF.